This TCR beta chain was obtained from a study of cytomegalovirus exposure and HLA in healthy donors. The PCR used 60 Vbeta and 13 Jbeta primers. Generated by immunoSEQ multiplex PCR, the TCRdb table keeps only in-frame clones and is missing some. The sample yields about 160,000 clones, roughly 82% seen once. Germline values: CDR1 SQVTM, CDR2 ANQGSEA. The CDR3 consists of 12 residues. The specimen sequenced was PBMCs. The receptor was isolated from a woman aged 25 to 45 in good health and CMV-seronegative. The chain uses TRBV29-1 and TRBJ2-3; tentatively, D is TRBD2 (6 bases). The DNA of the CDR3 is TGCAGTGGGACTCTCGGCACAGATACGCAGTATTTT. Amino acids: CSGTLGTDTQYF.